The T cell receptor (beta chain) under discussion was sequenced for a study of T cells in Graves' hyperthyroidism and ophthalmopathy. Study details: Peripheral blood was collected at initial diagnosis, before any treatment. Broader study findings: The model foresaw ophthalmopathy a median roughly 6.6 months prior to onset.

With duration under 3 months, ophthalmopathy was active: Clinical Activity Score at least 3, NOSPECS at least 4. PBMCs were collected from a 10 ml volume of fresh peripheral blood. Amplified TCR beta CDR3 regions came from RNA transcripts. The HTBI primer set served for first-round RT-PCR of the TCR CDR3. TCRdb re-called the multiplex PCR reads through MiXCR, storing one row per CDR3 protein. The sample holds some 500,000 distinct CDR3 sequences, approximately 25% seen once. Trimming removed 5 bases from V and 4 bases from J, with 9 bases in between. The V gene's germline CDR1 is SGHAT and CDR2 FQDESV (reference sequence). The CDR3 has 12 amino acids. In this sample, this clonotype turned up many times. Antigen unknown.

Sequencing input: blood. The rearrangement uses TRBV11-1 and TRBJ2-7, with unresolved D. The sequence came from a woman in her 30s with Graves' ophthalmopathy. The CDR3, as DNA: TGTGCCAGCAGCCCCGACACTTACGAGCAGTACTTC. Amino acids: CASSPDTYEQYF. The variable domain in full, completed from reference TRBV11-1 and TRBJ2-7, reads EAEVAQSPRYKITEKSQAVAFWCDPISGHATLYWYRQILGQGPELLVQFQDESVVDDSQLPKDRFSAERLKGVDSTLKIQPAELGDSAMYLCASSPDTYEQYFGPGTRLTVT.